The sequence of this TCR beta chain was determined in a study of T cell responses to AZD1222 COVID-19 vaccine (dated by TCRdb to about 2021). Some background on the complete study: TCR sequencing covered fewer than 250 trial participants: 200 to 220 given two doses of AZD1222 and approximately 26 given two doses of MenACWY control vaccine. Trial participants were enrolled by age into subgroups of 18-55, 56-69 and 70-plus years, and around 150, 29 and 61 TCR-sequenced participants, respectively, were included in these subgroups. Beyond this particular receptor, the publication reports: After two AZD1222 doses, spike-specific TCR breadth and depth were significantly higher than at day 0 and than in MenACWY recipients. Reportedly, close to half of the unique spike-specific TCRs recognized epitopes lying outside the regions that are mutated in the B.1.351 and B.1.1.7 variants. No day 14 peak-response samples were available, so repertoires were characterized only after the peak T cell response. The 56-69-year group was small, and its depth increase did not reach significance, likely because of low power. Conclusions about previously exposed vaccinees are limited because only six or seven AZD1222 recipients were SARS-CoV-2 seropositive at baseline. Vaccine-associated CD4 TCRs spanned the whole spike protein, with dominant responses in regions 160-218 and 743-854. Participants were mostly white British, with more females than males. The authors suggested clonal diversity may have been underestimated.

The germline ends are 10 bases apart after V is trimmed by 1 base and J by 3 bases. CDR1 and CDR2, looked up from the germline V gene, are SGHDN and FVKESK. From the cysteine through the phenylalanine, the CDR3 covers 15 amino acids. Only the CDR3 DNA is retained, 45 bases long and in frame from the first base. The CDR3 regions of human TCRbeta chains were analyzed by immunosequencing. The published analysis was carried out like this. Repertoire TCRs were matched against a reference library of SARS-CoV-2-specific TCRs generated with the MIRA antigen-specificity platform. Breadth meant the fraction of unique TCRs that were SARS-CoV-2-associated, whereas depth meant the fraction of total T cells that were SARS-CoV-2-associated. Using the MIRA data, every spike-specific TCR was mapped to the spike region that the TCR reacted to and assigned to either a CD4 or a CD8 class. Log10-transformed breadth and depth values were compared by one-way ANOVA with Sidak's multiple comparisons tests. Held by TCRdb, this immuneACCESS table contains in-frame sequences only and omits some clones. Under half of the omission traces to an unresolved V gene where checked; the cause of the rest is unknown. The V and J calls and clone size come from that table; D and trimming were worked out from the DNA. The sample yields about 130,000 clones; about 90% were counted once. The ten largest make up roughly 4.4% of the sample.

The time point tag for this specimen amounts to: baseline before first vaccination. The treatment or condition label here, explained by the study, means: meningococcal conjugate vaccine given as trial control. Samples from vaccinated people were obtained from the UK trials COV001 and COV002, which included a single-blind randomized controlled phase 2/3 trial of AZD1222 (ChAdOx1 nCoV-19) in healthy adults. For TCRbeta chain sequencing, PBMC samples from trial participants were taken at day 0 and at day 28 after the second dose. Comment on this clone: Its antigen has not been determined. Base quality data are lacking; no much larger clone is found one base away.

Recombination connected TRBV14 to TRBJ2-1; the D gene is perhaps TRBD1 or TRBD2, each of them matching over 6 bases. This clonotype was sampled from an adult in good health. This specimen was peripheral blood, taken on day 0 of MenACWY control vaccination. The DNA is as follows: TGTGCCAGCAGCCAAGTCCGGGGGCTCTACAATGAGCAGTTCTTC. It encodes CASSQVRGLYNEQFF.